Listed here is a single T cell receptor beta chain. This clone was counted once. Its antigen specificity is not known. No much larger clone exists at a distance of one base, and base qualities are not known. This sample includes further DNA sequences coding for the same CDR3. The data were obtained in a study of shared clonotypes between healthy human individuals (dated by TCRdb to 2019 to 2021). At the level of the whole study: A few men and a couple of women, aged 18 to 49 years, made up the cohort. For each donor, CD4 naive and CD4 memory were each run on three plates, CD8 naive on two plates, and CD8 memory on one plate. To estimate repertoire size and how much clonotypes are shared between individuals, the study performed deep sequencing of blood TCR repertoires from a handful of healthy adults. Libraries were prepared and TCR repertoires were sequenced by different laboratories using diverse techniques, in order to increase sequencing depth and limit assay-specific biases. Per donor, leukapheresis produced somewhere between about 0.94 and 9.5 billion PBMCs. Overall study results and their limits: Compared with non-shared clonotypes, the clonotypes found in all four sorted-subset donors had higher generation probabilities. The small number of donors limited the genetic and exposure-history diversity represented. Rarefaction of sorted-subset datasets indicated incomplete sequencing despite the large sequencing depth. Pairwise subsampling led to the expectation that sequencing depth would affect the degree of clonotype sharing among donors. Naive subsets generally had larger estimated clonotype richness than memory subsets. Only blood was sampled, and tissue TCR repertoires likely differ from those in blood. When a few donors were compared, the shared fraction of clonotypes was around 5% for naive CD4, 3.5% to 4% for naive CD8, 2% to 2.5% for memory CD4, and around 0.37% for memory CD8.

The CDR3 starts with the cysteine, ends with the phenylalanine, and has 14 residues. Only the CDR3 region is kept as DNA, spanning 42 bases read in frame from base 1. From a lookup of the germline V gene, CDR1 and CDR2 are SGHTA and FQGNSA. Trimming takes 5 bases off V and 2 bases off J; junction bases not matched to a gene: 3. The donors were healthy, HIV-negative adults with no recently reported acute infections or vaccinations. All donors were Caucasian adults living in Nashville, Tennessee, USA. CD4+ T cells were enriched through magnetic negative selection, after which naive cells were positively selected on CD45RA and the remaining negative fraction served as the memory subset. Blood was obtained by leukapheresis, after which PBMCs were separated by Ficoll-Histopaque density gradient centrifugation and cryopreserved in liquid nitrogen vapor phase. Analytical flow cytometry was used to check the purity and quantity of each magnetically sorted T cell population. Each sorted fraction had its genomic DNA isolated and then quantified by UV absorbance on a Nanodrop 2000c.

Using the deep immunoSEQ assay, TCR CDR3 regions were amplified from genomic DNA by multiplex PCR. Genomic DNA extracted from each cell subset was distributed evenly over all wells of several immunoSEQ 96-well plates, and each plate served as one replicate. For sorted subsets, each replicate PCR was loaded with around 220 ng genomic DNA, equivalent to approximately 27,000 T cell genomes. Purified libraries were measured with a Qubit 3.0 fluorometer, size-checked on a Bioanalyzer 2100, and measured again with the KAPA Library Quantification kit. Each immunoSEQ 96-well plate was sequenced on its own single-read 150-cycle Illumina NextSeq 550 flow cell. The study's processing was this. Because only junctional sequences without quality scores were contained in the immunoSEQ output, filtering matching that applied to full-length reads could not be performed. Sequences were annotated with PyIR, a Python wrapper for IgBLAST v1.9, and V/J genes and CDR3 were assigned using IMGT germline references. Any read was removed if the V/J assignment was weak (E-value above 1e-6), the CDR3 was missing, or the read contained stop codons, out-of-frame junctions, or ambiguous translated residues. V3J clonotypes were defined as sequences sharing an identical inferred V gene, J gene, and CDR3 amino acid sequence. To compute the percentage overlap between repertoires, the number of shared unique clonotypes was divided by the size of the smaller repertoire. Richness of each repertoire was evaluated using RTK rarefaction, the Chao1 estimator, and Recon v2.1 estimates of unobserved clonotypes. Generation probabilities for all TCRbeta clonotypes obtained by the gDNA method from a handful of donors were computed using OLGA. Entries here come from immuneACCESS through TCRdb and include only in-frame sequences with V and J called. Some clones fail to appear in such tables; in the studies checked, an unresolved V gene covers under half of the shortfall, and the cause of the remainder is unknown. From that table come the V and J calls and clone size; the DNA was used to work out D and trimming. Recorded for this sample are about 990,000 clones; about 84% of them occurred a single time. Around 0.61% of the sample goes to the ten largest clones.

The chain was built from TRBV7-2 and TRBJ2-7; 10 central nucleotides agree with TRBD1. The material sequenced was memory CD4+ T cells from PBMCs. Sample cell subset or site, as interpreted from the label and publication: CD45RA-negative fraction. This TCR was sampled from a man aged 18 to 30 in good health. Some clones in this sample may be carry-over from other donors' samples. The CDR3 reads CASSRDRGTYEQYF. Read as DNA, the sequence is TGTGCCAGCAGCCGGGACAGGGGAACCTACGAGCAGTACTTC.